Reported below is one T cell receptor beta chain. No cognate antigen has been identified for it. No base qualities exist here, and no much larger clone lies one base off it. Collaborating institutions collected whole blood in K2EDTA tubes following their own protocols. For TCRbeta analysis, collaborator samples were shipped as frozen whole blood, as isolated PBMCs, or as DNA extracted from either sample type. This record comes from a study of blood T cell repertoires in COVID-19 (dated by TCRdb to about 2020). Study-wide context: Samples from collaborators originated in the United States, Italy and Spain and spanned both the acute and convalescent phases of COVID-19. Subjects who had been exposed to COVID-19, were actively infected with it, or had recovered from it provided the deeply sampled blood TCRbeta repertoires that made up the dataset. The repertoires were made available in a free public database intended to serve as a resource for research on the immune response to SARS-CoV-2. The samples were drawn from two sources: the first 160 participants of the ongoing ImmuneRACE study, and 1,200 or so subjects contributed by 6 global collaborators. Where available, HLA class I and class II types were taken from metadata supplied by the sample provider and were not determined by assay-based typing. The sample metadata nearly always contained a de-identified subject ID, COVID-19 status, age in years and sex. The material from the prospective study consisted of cDNA or gDNA derived from T cells, B-cell-depleted T cells, or PBMCs.

TCRbeta CDR3 regions were amplified from genomic DNA using the immunoSEQ Assay, a bias-controlled multiplex PCR. As for how the authors treated the data: Within the assay, amplification of reference gene primers was used to estimate how many nucleated cells each sample contained. To quantify the absolute abundance of each unique TCRbeta CDR3 rearrangement, sequence reads were collapsed and filtered. Productive Simpson clonality was computed per sample as the square root of Simpson's diversity index over productive rearrangements. As stored in TCRdb, this immuneACCESS dataset retains in-frame rearrangements with V and J assigned. A fraction of the clones does not appear; measured against another copy, unresolved V genes explain less than half of the discrepancy, and the remainder lacks a known reason. V, J and clone size reflect that table, while D and trimming were determined from the DNA. Across this sample there are around 250,000 clones, with roughly four fifths seen only once. The top ten hold roughly 3.3% of the sample.

The trim is 4 bases for V and 8 bases for J, with a gap of 8 bases between the germline ends. The germline V gene gives CDR1 as SGHDN and CDR2 as FVKESK. The CDR3 measures 11 amino acids from cysteine to phenylalanine. Only CDR3 DNA remains: 33 bases, in frame from the first base. Paper-wide results and their limitations: The amount of clinical and demographic metadata varied by source and participant and was provided uncurated.

This TCR was recovered from a woman younger than 30 with acute or convalescent COVID-19. What was sequenced was peripheral blood. The chain employs TRBV14 and TRBJ1-1; the D gene remains uncertain. The DNA sequence is given as TGTGCCAGCAGCCCCGGGAGCGAAGCTTTCTTT. Translated, it gives CASSPGSEAFF.